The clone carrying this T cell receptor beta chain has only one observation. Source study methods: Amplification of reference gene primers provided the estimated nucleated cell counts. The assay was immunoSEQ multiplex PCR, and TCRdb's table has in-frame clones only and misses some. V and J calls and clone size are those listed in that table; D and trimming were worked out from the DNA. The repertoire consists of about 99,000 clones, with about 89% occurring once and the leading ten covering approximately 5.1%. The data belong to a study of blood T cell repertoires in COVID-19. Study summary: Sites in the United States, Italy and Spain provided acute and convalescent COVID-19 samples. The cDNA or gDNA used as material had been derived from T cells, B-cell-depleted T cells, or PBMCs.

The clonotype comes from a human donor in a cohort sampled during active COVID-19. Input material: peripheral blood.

The CDR3 loop reads CASSQDLGGGVRETQYF. DNA for the CDR3: TGCGCCAGCAGCCAAGATCTGGGAGGGGGGGTAAGAGAGACCCAGTACTTC. V is TRBV4-3 and J is TRBJ2-5; a weak D match, TRBD2 (7 bases). This CDR3 region has 17 residues. Trimming took 0 bases from V and 4 from J, leaving 18 bases between them. Germline V gene lookup returns CDR1 LGHNA and CDR2 YSLEER.